The rows below give T cell receptor beta chains drawn from one sample of a study of neurological immune-mediated disorders. TCRdb analysed the 5' RACE reads with MiXCR anew, one entry per CDR3 protein. The table records about 58,000 distinct CDR3 sequences, 3.6% of them present only once. Material for sequencing was PBMCs. These TCRs come from a man aged 25 to 45 with multiple sclerosis. The CDR3 runs from the conserved cysteine through the conserved F or W. The D gene is left open where the match is weak. Expanded clones get a size class; other rows say once, few or many, or leave the size out.

d_call	clone_size	v_call	j_call	cdr3_aa	cdr3_nt
TRBD2	many	TRBV9	TRBJ2-1	CASSALAGGGGNEQFF	TGTGCCAGCAGCGCCTTAGCGGGAGGAGGGGGAAATGAGCAGTTCTTC
-	many	TRBV12-3/TRBV12-4	TRBJ1-6	CASSYGGFSPLHF	TGTGCCAGCAGTTACGGGGGGTTCTCACCCCTCCACTTT
-	many	TRBV7-9	TRBJ2-7	CASSLPADRYSYEQYF	TGTGCCAGCAGCTTACCGGCAGACCGTTACTCCTACGAGCAGTACTTC
-	many	TRBV12-3/TRBV12-4	TRBJ1-1	CASSSTGQRNTEAFF	TGTGCCAGCAGTTCCACCGGACAGAGGAACACTGAAGCTTTCTTT
-	many	TRBV9	TRBJ2-1	CASSVGTSNNEQFF	TGTGCCAGCAGCGTCGGGACTTCTAACAATGAGCAGTTCTTC
TRBD2	many	TRBV20-1	TRBJ2-1	CSARDTSGAVNEQFF	TGCAGTGCTAGAGACACTAGCGGGGCCGTAAATGAGCAGTTCTTC
-	many	TRBV3-1	TRBJ2-7	CASSPPTNSYEQYF	TGTGCCAGCAGCCCCCCAACCAACTCCTACGAGCAGTACTTC
-	many	TRBV10-3	TRBJ1-1	CAISESGVTEAFF	TGTGCCATCAGTGAGTCGGGGGTAACTGAAGCTTTCTTT
-	many	TRBV10-3	TRBJ2-7	CAISEGYEQYF	TGTGCCATCAGTGAGGGCTACGAGCAGTACTTC
-	many	TRBV5-1	TRBJ1-5	CASSLFGDSNQPQHF	TGCGCCAGCAGCTTGTTTGGGGACAGCAATCAGCCCCAGCATTTT
-	-	TRBV18	TRBJ2-2	CASSAQGAGELFF	TGTGCCAGCTCAGCACAAGGGGCCGGGGAGCTGTTTTTT
TRBD2	many	TRBV6-6	TRBJ2-4	CASSYSLAGAKNIQYF	TGTGCCAGCAGTTACTCACTAGCGGGGGCAAAAAACATTCAGTACTTC
TRBD2	many	TRBV7-3	TRBJ2-1	CASSLGRSLAGVEQFF	TGTGCCAGCAGCTTGGGAAGGAGCCTAGCGGGGGTAGAGCAGTTCTTC
TRBD2	-	TRBV20-1	TRBJ2-3	CSALFWLEGGLPSTDTQYF	TGCAGTGCGCTGTTCTGGTTAGAGGGAGGGCTCCCAAGCACAGATACGCAGTATTTT
-	many	TRBV10-2	TRBJ1-4	CASKGQGGEKLFF	TGCGCCAGCAAAGGGCAGGGCGGTGAAAAACTGTTTTTT
-	many	TRBV7-6	TRBJ2-7	CASSLEGRDYEQYF	TGTGCCAGCAGCTTAGAGGGTAGGGACTACGAGCAGTACTTC
-	many	TRBV2	TRBJ1-5	CASSESGAYQPQHF	TGTGCCAGCAGTGAATCAGGGGCCTATCAGCCCCAGCATTTT
TRBD2	many	TRBV5-5	TRBJ2-1	CASSLAVAGSFREEQFF	TGTGCCAGCAGCTTGGCCGTAGCGGGGTCCTTCCGGGAGGAGCAGTTCTTC
TRBD1	many	TRBV20-1	TRBJ2-7	CSARDLTYDRGDEQYF	TGCAGTGCTAGAGATCTTACTTATGACAGGGGGGACGAGCAGTACTTC
-	many	TRBV5-1	TRBJ1-4	CASSLGDRTNEKLFF	TGCGCCAGCAGCTTGGGAGACAGGACTAATGAAAAACTGTTTTTT
-	many	TRBV7-3	TRBJ2-3	CASSFSGAVLSTDTQYF	TGTGCCAGCAGCTTCAGCGGCGCCGTCCTGAGCACAGATACGCAGTATTTT
TRBD2	many	TRBV7-2	TRBJ2-2	CASSPWTSGTGELFF	TGTGCCAGCAGCCCGTGGACTAGCGGGACCGGGGAGCTGTTTTTT
TRBD2	many	TRBV20-1	TRBJ2-5	CSARDASGGETQYF	TGCAGTGCTAGAGATGCTAGCGGTGGGGAGACCCAGTACTTC
-	many	TRBV5-1	TRBJ1-1	CASRDVSEAFF	TGCGCCAGCAGAGACGTCTCTGAAGCTTTCTTT
-	many	TRBV6-5	TRBJ2-7	CASSSGVPTYEQYF	TGTGCCAGCTCCAGCGGAGTACCGACCTACGAGCAGTACTTC
-	many	TRBV29-1	TRBJ2-3	CSVSQGSDTQYF	TGCAGCGTCTCTCAGGGGTCAGATACGCAGTATTTT
-	many	TRBV7-9	TRBJ2-1	CASSQPGLKRNEQFF	TGTGCCAGCAGTCAGCCGGGACTGAAAAGGAATGAGCAGTTCTTC
-	many	TRBV27	TRBJ1-2	CASSSDRFNYGYTF	TGTGCCAGCAGTTCTGACCGATTTAACTATGGCTACACCTTC
TRBD2	many	TRBV4-1	TRBJ2-7	CASSPLSGSDEQYF	TGCGCCAGCAGCCCACTTAGCGGGAGCGACGAGCAGTACTTC
TRBD1	many	TRBV12-3/TRBV12-4	TRBJ2-3	CASSLQGLGTDTQYF	TGTGCCAGCAGTCTACAGGGGCTTGGCACAGATACGCAGTATTTT
-	many	TRBV18	TRBJ2-7	CASSPDSYREQYF	TGTGCCAGCTCACCCGACAGCTATCGAGAGCAGTACTTC
-	-	TRBV5-1	TRBJ1-2	CASSAADSSLYGYTF	TGCGCCAGCAGCGCTGCAGACAGTTCCCTCTATGGCTACACCTTC
TRBD2	many	TRBV6-6	TRBJ2-3	CASSHGTSGTDTQYF	TGTGCCAGCAGTCACGGGACTAGCGGCACAGATACGCAGTATTTT
-	many	TRBV5-1	TRBJ1-2	CASSSQGAESGYTF	TGCGCCAGCAGCTCCCAAGGGGCGGAGAGTGGCTACACCTTC
TRBD2	-	TRBV5-1	TRBJ2-1	CASSLEASGNIYEQFF	TGCGCCAGCAGCTTGGAGGCTAGCGGGAATATCTATGAGCAGTTCTTC
-	many	TRBV3-1	TRBJ1-3	CASSQDARAGNTIYF	TGTGCCAGCAGCCAAGATGCCAGGGCTGGAAACACCATATATTTT
-	many	TRBV5-5	TRBJ1-6	CASSLVGGGSPLHF	TGTGCCAGCAGCTTGGTGGGGGGCGGCTCACCCCTCCACTTT
-	many	TRBV29-1	TRBJ1-1	CSVVTGLNTEAFF	TGCAGCGTTGTTACAGGCTTGAACACTGAAGCTTTCTTT
TRBD2	many	TRBV12-3/TRBV12-4	TRBJ2-1	CASTRTSGGEQFF	TGTGCCAGCACCCGAACTAGCGGGGGTGAGCAGTTCTTC
-	-	TRBV12-3/TRBV12-4	TRBJ2-3	CAGEAGRTSSTDTQYF	TGTGCCGGGGAAGCGGGCCGGACTTCTAGCACAGATACGCAGTATTTT
-	many	TRBV6-5	TRBJ2-7	CASSGTLVPPYEQYF	TGTGCCAGCAGTGGGACCTTAGTACCCCCCTACGAGCAGTACTTC